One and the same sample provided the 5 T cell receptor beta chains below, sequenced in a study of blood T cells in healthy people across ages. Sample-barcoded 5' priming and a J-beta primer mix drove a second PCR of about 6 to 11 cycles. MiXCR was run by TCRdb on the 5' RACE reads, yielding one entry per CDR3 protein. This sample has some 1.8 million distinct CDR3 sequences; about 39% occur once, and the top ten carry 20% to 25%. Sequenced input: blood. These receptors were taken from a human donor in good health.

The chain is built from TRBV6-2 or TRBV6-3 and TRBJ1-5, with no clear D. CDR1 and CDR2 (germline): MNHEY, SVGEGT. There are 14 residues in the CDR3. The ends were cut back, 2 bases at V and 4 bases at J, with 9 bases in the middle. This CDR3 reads CASSYMTLNQPQHF. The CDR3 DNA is TGTGCCAGCAGTTACATGACCTTAAATCAGCCCCAGCATTTT.

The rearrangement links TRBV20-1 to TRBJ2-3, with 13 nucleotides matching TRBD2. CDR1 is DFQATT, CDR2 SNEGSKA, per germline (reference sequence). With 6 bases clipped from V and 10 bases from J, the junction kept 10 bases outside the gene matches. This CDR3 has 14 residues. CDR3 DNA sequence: TGCAGTGCCATACTAGCGGGGGGGGGATATGCGCAGTATTTT. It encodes CSAILAGGGYAQYF.

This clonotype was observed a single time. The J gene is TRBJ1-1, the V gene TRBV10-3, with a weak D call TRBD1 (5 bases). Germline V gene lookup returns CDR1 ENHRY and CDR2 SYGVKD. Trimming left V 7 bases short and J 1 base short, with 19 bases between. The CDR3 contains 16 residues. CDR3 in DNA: TGTGCCATCACCGGGGGGGTCCGACAAGGGAACACTGAAGCTTTCTTT. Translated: CAITGGVRQGNTEAFF.

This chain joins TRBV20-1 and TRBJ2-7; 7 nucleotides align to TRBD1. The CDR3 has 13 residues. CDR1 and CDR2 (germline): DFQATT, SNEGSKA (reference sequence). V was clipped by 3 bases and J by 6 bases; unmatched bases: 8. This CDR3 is CSASDRVWGEQYF. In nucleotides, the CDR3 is TGCAGTGCTAGCGACAGGGTGTGGGGCGAGCAGTACTTC.

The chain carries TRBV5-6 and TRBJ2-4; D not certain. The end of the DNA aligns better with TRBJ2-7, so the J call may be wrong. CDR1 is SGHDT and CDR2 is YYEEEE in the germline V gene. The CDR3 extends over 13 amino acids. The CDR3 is CASSLGQLLEQYF. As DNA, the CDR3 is TGTGCCAGCAGCTTGGGGCAGCTCCTCGAGCAGTACTTC.